The 16 T cell receptor beta chains given below trace back to one sample, sequenced in a study of CD8+ T cells in alopecia areata. Indicated treatment: oral pan-JAK inhibitor, 5-10 mg twice daily. Researchers took lesional scalp punch biopsies and peripheral blood from people who were alopecia areata patients. Once RNA had been extracted, it was reverse transcribed into cDNA to act as the sequencing template. The protocol was immunoSEQ multiplex PCR, while the TCRdb copy is restricted to in-frame clones and leaves out a portion. The data show thousands of clones, with around two thirds seen just once and around 9.4% held by the top ten. Sequenced here: skin, sampled at approximately week 30, from a patient treated with tofacitinib. The source is a human donor with alopecia areata.

The V call is TRBV2, the J call TRBJ2-6; D is perhaps TRBD1 or TRBD2 (6 bases each). In germline, CDR1 is SNHLY, CDR2 FYNNEI. This CDR3 is built from 17 residues. V lost 8 bases to trimming and J lost 0 bases, with 17 bases between them. The CDR3, as DNA: TGTGCCAGCTCGGGGGCGGGGTTTAGCTCTGGGGCCAACGTCCTGACTTTC. This sequence encodes CASSGAGFSSGANVLTF.

The V and J genes are TRBV19 and TRBJ2-3, with a tentative D call TRBD2 (5 bases). CDR3 length equals 13 residues. Trimming shortened V by 3 bases and J by 6 bases, and 10 bases separated the two germline ends. Germline loops: CDR1 LNHDA, CDR2 SQIVND (reference sequence). The CDR3 protein is CASSMGGLDTQYF. The CDR3 DNA follows: TGTGCCAGTAGTATGGGCGGGCTGGATACGCAGTATTTT.

There are a few counts of this clone. This chain connects TRBV2 to TRBJ2-1; maybe TRBD1 (5 bases). The V end was cut by 3 bases, the J end by 2 bases, with 8 bases between. The CDR3 spans 14 residues. Germline CDR1 and CDR2: SNHLY and FYNNEI. The CDR3 reads CASSDRVAYNEQFF. The CDR3 DNA reads as TGTGCCAGCAGTGACAGGGTGGCCTACAATGAGCAGTTCTTC.

Written as DNA, the CDR3 is TGCGCCAGCAGCTTGGCGGGGCGCAATGAGCAGTTCTTC. Translating gives CASSLAGRNEQFF. The J gene is TRBJ2-1, the V gene TRBV5-1; D could derive from TRBD1 or TRBD2 (5 bases each). Germline CDR1 and CDR2: SGHRS and YFSETQ. Trimming stripped 0 bases from V and 6 bases from J, with 7 bases between. The CDR3 consists of 13 residues.

The chain couples TRBV15 to TRBJ1-1; 11 positions match TRBD1. Per germline, CDR1 LNHNV and CDR2 YYDKDF (reference sequence). After removal of 5 bases from V and 5 bases from J, the junction contained 7 bases not matched to a gene. The CDR3 sequence is 15 residues long. For the CDR3, the DNA is TGTGCCACCAGCGCCGGGACAGGGGGGAGAACTGAAGCTTTCTTT. It yields the protein CATSAGTGGRTEAFF.

The chain joins TRBV27 to TRBJ2-7; D possibly corresponds to TRBD2 (5 bases). Germline CDR1 is MNHEY and CDR2 is SMNVEV (reference sequence). V shed 5 bases and J shed 6 bases, with 26 bases lying between them. This CDR3 contains 17 residues. The CDR3 nucleotides are TGTGCCAGCAGTCCAAAAAAACTCGGACGGGTAGGAGGCGAGCAGTACTTC. Translation: CASSPKKLGRVGGEQYF.

The chain employs TRBV7-2 and TRBJ2-4, with D maybe TRBD2 (6 bases). The CDR3 is made up of 15 amino acids. Germline V gene lookup returns CDR1 SGHTA and CDR2 FQGNSA. V was pared by 4 bases and J by 4 bases, with 14 bases between. The CDR3 region has the DNA TGTGCCAGCAGCTCCCCAGGTCGGGGGAAAAACATTCAGTACTTC. Translating it yields CASSSPGRGKNIQYF.

The rearrangement uses TRBV15 and TRBJ2-7; 8 bases align to TRBD2. The germline V gene encodes CDR1 LNHNV and CDR2 YYDKDF (reference sequence). The CDR3 consists of 17 residues. After removal of 1 base from V and 1 base from J, the junction contained 9 bases not matched to a gene. The CDR3 sequence is CATSRGGSGKRSYEQYF. The CDR3 coding sequence is TGTGCCACCAGCAGAGGCGGTAGCGGGAAAAGGTCCTACGAGCAGTACTTC. Using reference TRBV15 and TRBJ2-7 for the parts outside the CDR3, the full variable domain is DAMVIQNPRYQVTQFGKPVTLSCSQTLNHNVMYWYQQKSSQAPKLLFHYYDKDFNNEADTPDNFQSRRPNTSFCFLDIRSPGLGDTAMYLCATSRGGSGKRSYEQYFGPGTRLTVT.

The rearrangement joins TRBV6-5 to TRBJ2-7, with 11 bases identical to TRBD2. J gave up 3 bases and V 4 bases, and 8 bases lay outside the gene matches. Germline CDR1 reads MNHEY; CDR2 reads SVGAGI. There are 16 residues in the CDR3. The CDR3 DNA is TGTGCCAGCAGTTTAGCGGGGGGGGAACTTTTCTACGAGCAGTACTTC. Translated: CASSLAGGELFYEQYF.

The rearrangement joins TRBV10-1 to TRBJ2-7; no firm D call. Trimming left V 6 bases short and J 1 base short, with 16 bases between. Germline V lookup: CDR1 WNHNN, CDR2 SYGVQD (reference sequence). This CDR3 is 15 amino acids long. CDR3 residues: CASSIGPPESYEQYF. The DNA for the CDR3 is TGCGCCAGCAGCATCGGGCCTCCAGAGTCCTACGAGCAGTACTTC.

In this sample, this clone turned up once. V is TRBV11-2 and J is TRBJ1-1, with TRBD1 as a possible D gene (6 bases). Germline-derived CDR1 and CDR2 are SGHAT and FQNNGV. Trimming stripped 1 base from V and 6 bases from J, with 15 bases between. This CDR3 spans 15 amino acids. CDR3 loop: CASSLGRRRGAEAFF. CDR3 sequence (DNA): TGTGCCAGCAGCTTAGGACGGAGGAGGGGGGCTGAAGCTTTCTTT.

V and J are TRBV5-1 and TRBJ2-3, with 12 bases that match TRBD2. The trim removed 0 bases at V and 1 base at J, leaving 6 bases unmatched. Germline CDR1 reads SGHRS; CDR2 reads YFSETQ. The CDR3 totals 18 residues. In nucleotides, the CDR3 is TGCGCCAGCAGCTTGGCCAAAAGACTAGCGGGAGGCACAGATACGCAGTATTTT. It codes for CASSLAKRLAGGTDTQYF.

This chain uses TRBV7-9 with TRBJ1-4, with 8 positions matching TRBD1. The CDR3 is made up of 14 amino acids. Looked up from germline, CDR1 is SEHNR and CDR2 is FQNEAQ (reference sequence). The V segment lost 6 bases and the J segment 8 bases; nucleotides outside the gene matches: 8. The CDR3 region is CASRPTGGNEKLFF. CDR3 DNA sequence: TGTGCCAGCAGACCAACAGGGGGTAACGAAAAACTGTTTTTT.

This clone was counted only a few times. V usage is TRBV7-3 and J usage is TRBJ2-3, with D perhaps TRBD1 (6 bases). From germline, CDR1 is SGHTA and CDR2 FQGTGA. The length of the CDR3 is 15 residues. Between the trimmed V and J ends, which lost 6 bases and 4 bases, there was a span of 17 bases. The DNA for the CDR3 is TGTGCCAGCAGACCAACCCAGGGGATTTCAGATACGCAGTATTTT. Its protein is CASRPTQGISDTQYF. The variable domain in full, completed from reference TRBV7-3 and TRBJ2-3, reads GAGVSQTPSNKVTEKGKYVELRCDPISGHTALYWYRQSLGQGPEFLIYFQGTGAADDSGLPNDRFFAVRPEGSVSTLKIQRTERGDSAVYLCASRPTQGISDTQYFGPGTRLTVL.

This clone was picked up one time. The rearrangement joins TRBV15 to TRBJ1-1; D perhaps matches TRBD1 (6 bases). This CDR3 contains 17 residues. Trimming cost V 0 bases and J 6 bases, with 20 bases left between them. Germline V gene lookup returns CDR1 LNHNV and CDR2 YYDKDF (reference sequence). CDR3: CATSRDPLGRGRSEAFF. CDR3 nucleotides: TGTGCCACCAGCAGAGATCCCCTGGGGAGGGGGAGGTCTGAAGCTTTCTTT.

The chain carries TRBV6-5 and TRBJ1-5; D remains unclear. CDR3 length: 15 amino acids. Germline-derived CDR1 and CDR2 are MNHEY and SVGAGI. V was cut by 0 bases and J by 4 bases, with 10 bases left in between. In nucleotides, the CDR3 is TGTGCCAGCAGTTACTCGGGTTTAGGGAATCAGCCCCAGCATTTT. Translating gives CASSYSGLGNQPQHF.